The entry below gives a single T cell receptor (beta chain) sequence along with its context. What it recognizes is unknown. TCRdb reprocessed the 5' RACE reads and keeps a single row for each CDR3 protein, giving no DNA. This sample contains 550,000 to 600,000 distinct CDR3 sequences. The data belong to a study of T cells expressing NK-cell markers. The CDR3 has 17 amino acids. CDR1 and CDR2 from the germline V gene are SGHTA and FQGNSA. Overall study findings and caveats: About 6 donors had dominant NKG2C+ clonotypes that comprised about 1.0-7.5% of their CD8+ T cells.

The clonotype was recovered from a man aged 18 to 35 in good health. The sequencing sample was made of blood T cells: a sorted CD56 or NKG2C T cell subset, CD4+ or CD8+ T cells, or bulk PBMC T cells (not recorded which). The rearrangement links TRBV7-2 to TRBJ2-2; TCRdb names TRBD1, which stays unverified in the absence of DNA. This CDR3 reads CANEGQGAPSGTGELFF.